The rows below give T cell receptor beta chains drawn from one sample of a study of vaccination and CD4 T cells after COVID-19. No antigen has been assigned to these receptors. TCRdb itself ran the PCR reads through MiXCR, one entry per CDR3 protein. The table has around 9,000 distinct CDR3 sequences, roughly 32% seen once. Sequencing was carried out using CD4+ T cells from blood, cultured in vitro. All receptors come from a human donor in good health. Both conserved end residues are part of each CDR3. The D gene is left open where the match is weak. For some rows the clone size is stated as once, few or many, or as a class when expanded; others skip it.

>TRBJ1-1|.|.|TRBV7-8
CASSLLSGGNTEAFF
TGTGCCAGCAGCTTACTCTCAGGAGGCAACACTGAAGCTTTCTTT
>TRBJ1-2|.|.|TRBV12-3/TRBV12-4
CASTFGSYPGYTF
TGTGCCAGCACCTTTGGCAGTTACCCCGGCTACACCTTC
>TRBJ1-6|.|.|TRBV5-6
CASSLGGHGSPLHF
TGTGCCAGCAGCTTAGGTGGGCACGGTTCACCCCTCCACTTT
>TRBJ2-5|TRBD2|.|TRBV6-2/TRBV6-3
CASSYSSGEHQETQYF
TGTGCCAGCAGTTACTCGAGCGGGGAGCACCAAGAGACCCAGTACTTC
>TRBJ2-2|TRBD2|.|TRBV20-1
CSARVAGVNTGELFF
TGCAGTGCTAGAGTAGCGGGGGTTAACACCGGGGAGCTGTTTTTT
>TRBJ1-5|.|few|TRBV6-2/TRBV6-3
CASSYPSQPQHF
TGTGCCAGCAGTTATCCGAGCCAGCCCCAGCATTTT
>TRBJ2-7|.|.|TRBV9
CASSVSPSSGPSYEQYF
TGTGCCAGCAGCGTATCCCCGTCTTCAGGCCCCTCCTACGAGCAGTACTTC
>TRBJ2-7|TRBD2|few|TRBV20-1
CSARDESSGVDEQYF
TGCAGTGCTAGAGATGAATCTAGCGGGGTCGACGAGCAGTACTTC
>TRBJ2-7|.|.|TRBV6-2/TRBV6-3
CASSSWGGQYEQYF
TGTGCCAGCAGTTCTTGGGGGGGCCAGTACGAGCAGTACTTC
>TRBJ1-1|.|few|TRBV7-6
CASSFSENTEAFF
TGTGCCAGCAGCTTTTCAGAGAACACTGAAGCTTTCTTT
>TRBJ2-2|.|.|TRBV7-3
CASSPVRSGELFF
TGTGCCAGCAGCCCTGTGAGGTCCGGGGAGCTGTTTTTT
>TRBJ1-1|.|.|TRBV7-8
CASSPNAQSGIF
TGTGCCAGCAGCCCCAATGCGCAGTCGGGAATCTTT
>TRBJ1-2|.|medium-sized|TRBV2
CASSVIVSYGYTF
TGTGCCAGCAGTGTGATAGTTTCCTATGGCTACACCTTC
>TRBJ2-7|TRBD2|.|TRBV20-1
CSARPGLEYEQYF
TGCAGTGCTAGACCGGGACTAGAATACGAGCAGTACTTC
>TRBJ2-7|TRBD1|.|TRBV19
CASSSGQIAAYEQYF
TGTGCCAGTAGCTCGGGACAGATAGCAGCCTACGAGCAGTACTTC
>TRBJ2-7|.|.|TRBV11-2
CASSLSPYSHEQYF
TGTGCCAGCAGCCTTAGTCCTTATTCCCACGAGCAGTACTTC
>TRBJ2-2|.|.|TRBV7-2
CASSSYTGELFF
TGTGCCAGCAGCTCGTACACCGGGGAGCTGTTTTTT